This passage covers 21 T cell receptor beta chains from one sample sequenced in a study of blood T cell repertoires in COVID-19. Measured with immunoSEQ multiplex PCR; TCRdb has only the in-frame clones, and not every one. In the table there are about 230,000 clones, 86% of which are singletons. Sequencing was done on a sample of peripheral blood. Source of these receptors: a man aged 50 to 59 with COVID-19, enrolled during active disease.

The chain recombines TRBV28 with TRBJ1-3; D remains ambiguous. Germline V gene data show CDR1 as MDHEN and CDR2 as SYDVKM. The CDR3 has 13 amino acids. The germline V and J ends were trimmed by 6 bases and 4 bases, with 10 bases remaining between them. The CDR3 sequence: CASSTYQGNTIYF. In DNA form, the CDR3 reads TGTGCCAGCAGCACTTATCAAGGAAACACCATATATTTT.

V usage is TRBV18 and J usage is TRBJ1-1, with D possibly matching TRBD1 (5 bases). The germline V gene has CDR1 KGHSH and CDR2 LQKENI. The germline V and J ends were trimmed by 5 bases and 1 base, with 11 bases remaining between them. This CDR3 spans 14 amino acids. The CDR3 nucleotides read TGTGCCAGCTCATCTACAGGACGGAACACTGAAGCTTTCTTT. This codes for CASSSTGRNTEAFF.

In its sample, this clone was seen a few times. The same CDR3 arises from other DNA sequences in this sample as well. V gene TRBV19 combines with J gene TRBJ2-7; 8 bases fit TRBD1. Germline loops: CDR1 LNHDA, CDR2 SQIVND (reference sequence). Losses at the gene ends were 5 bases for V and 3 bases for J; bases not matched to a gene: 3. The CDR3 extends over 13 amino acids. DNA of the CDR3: TGTGCCAGTAGTCGCGGACAGGGCTACGAGCAGTACTTC. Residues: CASSRGQGYEQYF.

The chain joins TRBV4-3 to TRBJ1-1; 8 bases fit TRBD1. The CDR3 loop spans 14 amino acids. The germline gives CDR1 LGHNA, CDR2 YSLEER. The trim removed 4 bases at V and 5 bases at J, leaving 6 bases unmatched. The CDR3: CASSRAGGATEAFF. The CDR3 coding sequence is TGCGCCAGCAGCCGAGCAGGGGGCGCGACTGAAGCTTTCTTT.

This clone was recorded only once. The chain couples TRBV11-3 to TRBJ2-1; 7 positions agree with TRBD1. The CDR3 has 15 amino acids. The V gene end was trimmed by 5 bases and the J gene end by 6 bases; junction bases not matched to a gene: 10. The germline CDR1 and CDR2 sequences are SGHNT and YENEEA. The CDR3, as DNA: TGTGCCAGCAGCACCGGGACAGCCGCCTCCAATGAGCAGTTCTTC. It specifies CASSTGTAASNEQFF.

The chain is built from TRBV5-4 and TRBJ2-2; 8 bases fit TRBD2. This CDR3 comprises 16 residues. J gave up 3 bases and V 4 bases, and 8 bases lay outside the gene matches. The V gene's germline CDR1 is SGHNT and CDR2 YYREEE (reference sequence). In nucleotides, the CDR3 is TGTGCCAGCAGCGGTCCCGGTAGCGGGGACACCGGGGAGCTGTTTTTT. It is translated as CASSGPGSGDTGELFF.

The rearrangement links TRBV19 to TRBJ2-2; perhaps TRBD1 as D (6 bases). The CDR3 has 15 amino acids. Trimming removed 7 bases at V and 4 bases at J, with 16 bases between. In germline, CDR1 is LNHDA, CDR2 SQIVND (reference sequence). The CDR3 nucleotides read TGTGCCAGTACCCCCCCAGGGGCCTTCACCGGGGAGCTGTTTTTT. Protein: CASTPPGAFTGELFF.

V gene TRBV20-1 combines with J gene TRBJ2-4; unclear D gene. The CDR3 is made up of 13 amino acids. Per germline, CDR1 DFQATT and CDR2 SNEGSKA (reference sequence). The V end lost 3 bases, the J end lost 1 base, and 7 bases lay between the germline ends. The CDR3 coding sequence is TGCAGTGCTAGTTCCGGGGCCAAAAACATTCAGTACTTC. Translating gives CSASSGAKNIQYF.

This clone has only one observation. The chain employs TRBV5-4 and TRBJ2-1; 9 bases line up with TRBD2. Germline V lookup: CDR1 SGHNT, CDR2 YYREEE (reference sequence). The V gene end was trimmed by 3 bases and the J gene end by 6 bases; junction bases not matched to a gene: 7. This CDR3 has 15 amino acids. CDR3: CASSSEAGGPNEQFF. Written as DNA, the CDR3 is TGTGCCAGCAGCTCGGAAGCGGGGGGCCCCAATGAGCAGTTCTTC.

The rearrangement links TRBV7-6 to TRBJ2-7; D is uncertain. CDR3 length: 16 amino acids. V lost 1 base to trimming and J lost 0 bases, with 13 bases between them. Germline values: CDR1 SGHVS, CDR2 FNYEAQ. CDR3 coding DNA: TGTGCCAGCAGCTTAGTTGGCGGAGAAAGCTCCTACGAGCAGTACTTC. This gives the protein CASSLVGGESSYEQYF. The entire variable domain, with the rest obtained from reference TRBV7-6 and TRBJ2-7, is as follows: GAGVSQSPRYKVTKRGQDVALRCDPISGHVSLYWYRQALGQGPEFLTYFNYEAQQDKSGLPNDRFSAERPEGSISTLTIQRTEQRDSAMYRCASSLVGGESSYEQYFGPGTRLTVT.

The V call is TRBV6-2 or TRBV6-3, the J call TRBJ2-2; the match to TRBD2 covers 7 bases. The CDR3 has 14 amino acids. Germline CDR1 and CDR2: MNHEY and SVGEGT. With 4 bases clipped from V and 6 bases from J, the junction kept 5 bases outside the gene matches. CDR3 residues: CASSWGGKAGELFF. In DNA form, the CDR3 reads TGTGCCAGCAGTTGGGGGGGGAAGGCCGGGGAGCTGTTTTTT.

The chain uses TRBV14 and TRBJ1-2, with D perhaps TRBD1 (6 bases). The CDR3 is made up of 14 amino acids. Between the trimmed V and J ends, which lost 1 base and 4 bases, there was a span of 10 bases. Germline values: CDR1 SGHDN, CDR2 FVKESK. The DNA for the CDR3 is TGTGCCAGCAGCCAAGCAGGGGCGGTCTATGGCTACACCTTC. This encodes CASSQAGAVYGYTF.

DNA of the CDR3: TGTGCCATCAGTGAACAGGGGAATAATTCACCCCTCCACTTT. This gives the protein CAISEQGNNSPLHF. The chain has TRBV10-3 and TRBJ1-6; 7 bases match TRBD1. Germline CDR1 ENHRY, CDR2 SYGVKD. With V trimmed by 3 bases and J by 5 bases, 1 base remained unmatched. The CDR3 covers 14 residues.

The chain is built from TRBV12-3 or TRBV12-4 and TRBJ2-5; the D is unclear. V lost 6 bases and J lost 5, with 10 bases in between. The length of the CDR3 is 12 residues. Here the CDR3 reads CASSLTEETQYF. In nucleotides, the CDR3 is TGTGCCAGCAGCCTGACTGAGGAGACCCAGTACTTC.

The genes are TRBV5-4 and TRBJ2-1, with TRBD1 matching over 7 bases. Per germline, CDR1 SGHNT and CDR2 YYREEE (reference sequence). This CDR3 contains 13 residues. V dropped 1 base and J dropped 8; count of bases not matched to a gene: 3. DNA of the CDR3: TGTGCCAGCAGCTTGAAAACAGGGGATGAGCAGTTCTTC. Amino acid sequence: CASSLKTGDEQFF.

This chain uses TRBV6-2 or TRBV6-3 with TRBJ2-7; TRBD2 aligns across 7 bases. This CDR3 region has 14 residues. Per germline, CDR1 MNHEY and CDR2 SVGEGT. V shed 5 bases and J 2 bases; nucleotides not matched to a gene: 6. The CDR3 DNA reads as TGTGCCAGCAGTACGCCGGGACTACCCTACGAGCAGTACTTC. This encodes CASSTPGLPYEQYF.

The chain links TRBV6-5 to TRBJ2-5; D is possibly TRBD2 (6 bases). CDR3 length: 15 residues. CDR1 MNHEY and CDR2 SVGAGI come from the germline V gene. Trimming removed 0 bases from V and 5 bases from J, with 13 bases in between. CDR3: CASSYSTGRGETQYF. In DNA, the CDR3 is TGTGCCAGCAGTTACTCAACAGGCCGGGGGGAGACCCAGTACTTC.

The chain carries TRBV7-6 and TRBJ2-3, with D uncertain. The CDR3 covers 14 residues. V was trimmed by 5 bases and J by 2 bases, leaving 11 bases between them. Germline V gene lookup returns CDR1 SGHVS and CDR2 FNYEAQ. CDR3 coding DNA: TGTGCCAGCAGCCCAATTGGCAACACAGATACGCAGTATTTT. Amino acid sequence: CASSPIGNTDTQYF.

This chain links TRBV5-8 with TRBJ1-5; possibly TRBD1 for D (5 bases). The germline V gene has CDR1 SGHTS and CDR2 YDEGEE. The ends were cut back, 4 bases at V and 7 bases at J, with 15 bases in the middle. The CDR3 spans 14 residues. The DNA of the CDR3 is TGTGCCAGCAGCAGCAGGGTGGAACGACAGCCCCAGCATTTT. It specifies CASSSRVERQPQHF. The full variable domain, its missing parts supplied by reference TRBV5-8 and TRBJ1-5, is EAGVTQSPTHLIKTRGQQATLRCSPISGHTSVYWYQQALGLGLQFLLWYDEGEERNRGNFPPRFSGRQFPNYSSELNVNALELEDSALYLCASSSRVERQPQHFGDGTRLSIL.

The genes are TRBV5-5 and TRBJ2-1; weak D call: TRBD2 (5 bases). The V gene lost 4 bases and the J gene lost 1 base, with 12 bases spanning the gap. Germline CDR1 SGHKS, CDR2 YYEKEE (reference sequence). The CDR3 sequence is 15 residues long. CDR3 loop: CASSIDGISYNEQFF. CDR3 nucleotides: TGTGCCAGCAGCATAGACGGGATATCCTACAATGAGCAGTTCTTC.

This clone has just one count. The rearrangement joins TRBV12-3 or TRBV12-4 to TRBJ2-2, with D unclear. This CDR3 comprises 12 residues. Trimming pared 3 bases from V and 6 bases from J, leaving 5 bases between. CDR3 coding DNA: TGTGCCAGCAGTTTTCTTCCCGGGGAGCTGTTTTTT. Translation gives CASSFLPGELFF.